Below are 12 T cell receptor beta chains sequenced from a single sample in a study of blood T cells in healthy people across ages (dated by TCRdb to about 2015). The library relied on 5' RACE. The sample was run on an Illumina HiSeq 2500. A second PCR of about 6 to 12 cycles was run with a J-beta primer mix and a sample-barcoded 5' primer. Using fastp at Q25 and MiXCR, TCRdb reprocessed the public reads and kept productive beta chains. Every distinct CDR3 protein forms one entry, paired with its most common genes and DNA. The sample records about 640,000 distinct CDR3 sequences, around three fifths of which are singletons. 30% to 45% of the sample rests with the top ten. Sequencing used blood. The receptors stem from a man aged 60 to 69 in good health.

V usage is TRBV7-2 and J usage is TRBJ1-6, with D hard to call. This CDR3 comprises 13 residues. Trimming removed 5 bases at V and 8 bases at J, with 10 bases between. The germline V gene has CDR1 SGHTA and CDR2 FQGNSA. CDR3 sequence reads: CASSPQVDSPLHF. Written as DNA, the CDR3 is TGTGCCAGCAGCCCCCAAGTTGATTCACCCCTCCACTTT.

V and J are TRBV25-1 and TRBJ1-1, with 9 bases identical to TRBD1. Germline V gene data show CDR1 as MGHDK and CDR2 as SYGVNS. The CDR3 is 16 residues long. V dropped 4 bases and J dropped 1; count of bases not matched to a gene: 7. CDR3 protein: CASSGLQGAQNTEAFF. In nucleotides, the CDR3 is TGTGCCAGCAGTGGTTTACAGGGGGCCCAGAACACTGAAGCTTTCTTT. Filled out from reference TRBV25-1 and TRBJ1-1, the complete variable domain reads EADIYQTPRYLVIGTGKKITLECSQTMGHDKMYWYQQDPGMELHLIHYSYGVNSTEKGDLSSESTVSRIRTEHFPLTLESARPSHTSQYLCASSGLQGAQNTEAFFGQGTRLTVV.

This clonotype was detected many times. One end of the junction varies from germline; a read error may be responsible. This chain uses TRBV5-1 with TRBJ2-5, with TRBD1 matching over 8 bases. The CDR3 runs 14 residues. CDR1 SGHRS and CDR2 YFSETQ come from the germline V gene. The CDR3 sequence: CASSLTGGRETQYF. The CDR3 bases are TGTGCCAGCAGCCTCACAGGGGGGCGAGAGACCCAGTACTTC.

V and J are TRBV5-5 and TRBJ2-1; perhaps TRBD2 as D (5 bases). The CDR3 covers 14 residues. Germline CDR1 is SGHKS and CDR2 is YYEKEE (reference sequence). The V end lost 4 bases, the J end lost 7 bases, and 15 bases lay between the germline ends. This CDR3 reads CASSLPGSRNEQFF. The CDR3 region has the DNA TGTGCCAGCAGCCTTCCGGGGTCTAGGAATGAGCAGTTCTTC.

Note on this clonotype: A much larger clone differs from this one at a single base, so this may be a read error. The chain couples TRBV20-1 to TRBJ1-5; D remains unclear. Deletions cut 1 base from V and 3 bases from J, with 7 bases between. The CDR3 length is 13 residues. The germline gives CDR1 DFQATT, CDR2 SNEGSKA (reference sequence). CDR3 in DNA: TGCAGTGCTAGAGGACTTGACAATCAGCCCCAGCATTTT. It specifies CSARGLDNQPQHF.

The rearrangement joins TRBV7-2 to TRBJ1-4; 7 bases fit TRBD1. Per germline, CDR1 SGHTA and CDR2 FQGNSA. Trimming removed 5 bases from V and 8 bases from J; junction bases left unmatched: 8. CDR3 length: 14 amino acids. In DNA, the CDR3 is TGTGCCAGCAGCCCAACAGGGGTTGAAGAAAAACTGTTTTTT. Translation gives CASSPTGVEEKLFF. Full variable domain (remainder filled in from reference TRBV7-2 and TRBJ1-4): GAGVSQSPSNKVTEKGKDVELRCDPISGHTALYWYRQSLGQGLEFLIYFQGNSAPDKSGLPSDRFSAERTGGSVSTLTIQRTQQEDSAVYLCASSPTGVEEKLFFGSGTQLSVL.

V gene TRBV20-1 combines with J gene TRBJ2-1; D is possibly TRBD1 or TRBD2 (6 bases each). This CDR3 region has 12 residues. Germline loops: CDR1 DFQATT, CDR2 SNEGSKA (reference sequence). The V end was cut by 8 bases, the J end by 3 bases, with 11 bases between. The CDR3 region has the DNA TGCAGTTGGGGGGCAAGCTACAATGAGCAGTTCTTC. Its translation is CSWGASYNEQFF.

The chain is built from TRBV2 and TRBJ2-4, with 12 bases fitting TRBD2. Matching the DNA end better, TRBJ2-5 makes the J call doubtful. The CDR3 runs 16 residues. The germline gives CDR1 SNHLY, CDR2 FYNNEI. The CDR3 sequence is CASSTSGTSGLQTQYF. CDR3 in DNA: TGTGCCAGCAGTACGTCTGGGACTAGCGGGTTGCAGACCCAGTACTTC.

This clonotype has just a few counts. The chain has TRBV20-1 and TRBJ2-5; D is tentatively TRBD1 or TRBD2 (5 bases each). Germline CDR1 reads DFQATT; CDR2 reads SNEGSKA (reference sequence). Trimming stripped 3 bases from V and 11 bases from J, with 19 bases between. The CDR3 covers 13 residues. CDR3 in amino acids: CSASGDPGNEQYF. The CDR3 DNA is TGCAGTGCTAGCGGGGACCCCGGGAATGAGCAGTACTTC.

The CDR3 nucleotides read TGTGCCAGCAGCTTCGGACGGTTGCCGAACACTGAAGCTTTCTTT. Translation gives CASSFGRLPNTEAFF. The chain links TRBV5-5 to TRBJ1-1; no clear D. Germline CDR1 SGHKS, CDR2 YYEKEE (reference sequence). V lost 2 bases to trimming and J lost 1 base, with 12 bases between them. The length of the CDR3 is 15 residues.

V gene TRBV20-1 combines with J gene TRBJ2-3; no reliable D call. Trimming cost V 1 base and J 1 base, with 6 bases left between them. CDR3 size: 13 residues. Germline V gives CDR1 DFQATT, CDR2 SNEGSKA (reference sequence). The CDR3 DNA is TGCAGTGCTAGAGTGGTAGGCACAGATACGCAGTATTTT. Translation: CSARVVGTDTQYF.

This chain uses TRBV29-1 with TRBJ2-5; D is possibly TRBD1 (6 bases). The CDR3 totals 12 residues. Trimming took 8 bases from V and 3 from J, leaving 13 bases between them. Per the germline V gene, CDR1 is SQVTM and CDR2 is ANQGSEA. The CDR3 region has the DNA TGCAGCCAAGGAACAGGGAAAGAGACCCAGTACTTC. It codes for CSQGTGKETQYF.